Sequencing of this TCR beta chain was carried out in a study of blood T cells in healthy people across ages. Donation came from healthy Caucasian individuals in Russia who were aged about 6 to 95. Donors gave around 10 milliliters of peripheral blood apiece. The sample holds a few counts of this clonotype. The antigen is undetermined. A second PCR, run for roughly 7 to 12 cycles, used a sample-barcoded 5' primer plus a J-beta primer mix. TCRdb fed the 5' RACE reads into MiXCR, producing one record per CDR3 protein. The data show more than 450,000 distinct CDR3 sequences, with about 27% seen just once and over 3.5% held by the top ten. Study results and caveats: Donor CMV status, an unknown factor, possibly confounded changes in expanded clonotypes.

Germline loops: CDR1 LNHNV, CDR2 YYDKDF (reference sequence). The CDR3 is 14 residues long. After removal of 0 bases from V and 7 bases from J, the junction contained 2 bases not matched to a gene. The data were also submitted as part of a second study, on T cells of mothers and their children. That work contributes: Relative to unrelated pairs, biologically related mother-child dyads exhibited marginally greater, non-significant overlap.

The TCR sequence derives from a boy aged 2 to 10 in good health. Sequences were obtained from blood. This chain joins TRBV15 and TRBJ2-1; 8 positions agree with TRBD2. For the CDR3, the DNA is TGTGCCACCAGCAGAGACCCTAGCGGGAATGAGCAGTTCTTC. Its protein is CATSRDPSGNEQFF.